This TCR beta chain was captured in a study of beta chain features in type 1 diabetes. The germline V gene has CDR1 SGHAT and CDR2 FQNNGV. The V segment lost 6 bases and the J segment 5 bases; nucleotides outside the gene matches: 7. This CDR3 has 15 amino acids. Expressed TCRB transcripts were sequenced, since all the RNA that had been isolated was reverse transcribed. Some clones are missing from TCRdb's copy, which holds only in-frame ones; the method was immunoSEQ multiplex PCR. Here the sample spans approximately 150,000 clones, 10% being singletons. The chain uses TRBV11-2 and TRBJ2-1, with 10 bases lining up with TRBD1. The sequence came from a man in his late teens or twenties in good health. The sequenced sample consisted of naive CD4+ T cells from blood. The CDR3 here is CASSLTGGNDNEQFF. The CDR3 DNA reads as TGTGCCAGCAGTTTGACAGGGGGCAACGACAATGAGCAGTTCTTC.